What follows are 16 T cell receptor beta chains derived from one specimen sequenced in a study of T cells in Graves' hyperthyroidism and ophthalmopathy. RNA transcripts yielded amplified TCR beta CDR3 regions. Researchers ran a first-round RT-PCR on the TCR CDR3 using the HTBI primer set. TCRdb re-called the multiplex PCR reads through MiXCR, storing one row per CDR3 protein. Of around 500,000 distinct CDR3 sequences in the sample, over 13% are singletons; the top ten hold 17%. Source material: blood. The receptor set was obtained from a woman aged 18-35 years with Graves' hyperthyroidism.

Regarding this clonotype: It may be a read error: a sequence one base away is much more abundant. The chain uses TRBV11-3 and TRBJ2-1, with TRBD2 matching 8 bases. Trimming cost V 4 bases and J 0 bases; bases outside gene matches: 2. The CDR3 is 15 residues long. Germline CDR1 is SGHNT and CDR2 is YENEEA. In nucleotides, the CDR3 is TGTGCCAGCAGCTCCGGGAGGGCCTCCTACAATGAGCAGTTCTTC. Protein sequence: CASSSGRASYNEQFF.

This clonotype was recorded a few times. A much larger clone lies one base from this, so it may be a read error. V usage is TRBV11-2 and J usage is TRBJ2-7; D unresolved. Germline-derived CDR1 and CDR2 are SGHAT and FQNNGV. V was cut by 0 bases and J by 7 bases, with 10 bases left in between. The CDR3 has 13 residues. In DNA form, the CDR3 reads TGTGCCAGCAGCTTAGATCTGTCTGGTGAGCAGTACTTC. Amino acids: CASSLDLSGEQYF.

The chain carries TRBV7-9 and TRBJ2-5; TRBD2 matches at 12 bases. Germline values: CDR1 SEHNR, CDR2 FQNEAQ (reference sequence). V lost 3 bases and J lost 5; bases outside the gene matches: 4. The CDR3 is 15 amino acids. The CDR3: CASSFLAGGPETQYF. The CDR3, as DNA: TGTGCCAGCAGCTTCCTAGCGGGAGGGCCCGAGACCCAGTACTTC.

The chain uses TRBV14 and TRBJ2-7, with TRBD2 identical over 7 bases. The germline V gene has CDR1 SGHDN and CDR2 FVKESK. The ends lost 0 bases at V and 7 bases at J; junction bases unmatched: 15. The CDR3 extends over 17 amino acids. In DNA, the CDR3 is TGTGCCAGCAGCCAAGATATCGGCCTAGCGGATGTTATAGAGCAGTACTTC. It specifies CASSQDIGLADVIEQYF. Together with reference TRBV14 and TRBJ2-7, the CDR3 gives the full variable domain: EAGVTQFPSHSVIEKGQTVTLRCDPISGHDNLYWYRRVMGKEIKFLLHFVKESKQDESGMPNNRFLAERTGGTYSTLKVQPAELEDSGVYFCASSQDIGLADVIEQYFGPGTRLTVT.

Comments on this clonotype: The germline gene is not matched at one end of the junction; a read error may be the cause. The V and J genes are TRBV20-1 and TRBJ1-3, with D perhaps TRBD1 (5 bases). The CDR3 length is 15 residues. The germline V gene encodes CDR1 DFQATT and CDR2 SNEGSKA (reference sequence). The CDR3 DNA is TGCAATGCTATGTTAGGGGCCTCCTCTGGAAACACCATATATTTT. This encodes CNAMLGASSGNTIYF.

This clonotype was observed at least ten times. The J gene is TRBJ2-1, the V gene TRBV12-3 or TRBV12-4; D may be TRBD1 (8 bases). The CDR3 contains 14 residues. The V and J ends lost 6 bases and 7 bases respectively, with 16 bases between them. CDR3 in DNA: TGTGCCAGCAGCCTCGGACAGGGAGGGAATGAGCAGTTCTTC. It yields the protein CASSLGQGGNEQFF.

This clonotype showed up many times. This rearrangement joins TRBV18 to TRBJ1-1; D is ambiguous. The ends were cut back, 5 bases at V and 1 base at J, with 17 bases in the middle. The germline V gene has CDR1 KGHSH and CDR2 LQKENI. The CDR3 contains 16 residues. The CDR3 DNA is TGTGCCAGCTCAAGTGGGATTACTCGGGGGAACACTGAAGCTTTCTTT. The encoded protein is CASSSGITRGNTEAFF. The whole variable domain, remainder taken from reference TRBV18 and TRBJ1-1, is NAGVMQNPRHLVRRRGQEARLRCSPMKGHSHVYWYRQLPEEGLKFMVYLQKENIIDESGMPKERFSAEFPKEGPSILRIQQVVRGDSAAYFCASSSGITRGNTEAFFGQGTRLTVV.

Many counts were recorded for this clonotype. This chain links TRBV6-1 with TRBJ1-4; D is uncertain. The CDR3 spans 15 residues. V lost 5 bases, J lost 0 bases, and 10 bases lay in between. In germline, CDR1 is MNHNS, CDR2 SASEGT. CDR3 bases: TGTGCCAGCAGTTATCTGGGAACAACTAATGAAAAACTGTTTTTT. Amino acid sequence: CASSYLGTTNEKLFF.

This clonotype was found many times. The chain couples TRBV4-1 to TRBJ2-2, with TRBD2 as a possible D gene (5 bases). Trimming left V 0 bases short and J 4 bases short, with 12 bases between. The germline gives CDR1 MGHRA, CDR2 YSYEKL. The CDR3 is 16 residues long. In nucleotides, the CDR3 is TGCGCCAGCAGCCAAGAGGGGAGTAGGATCACCGGGGAGCTGTTTTTT. Translating gives CASSQEGSRITGELFF.

The chain couples TRBV6-1 to TRBJ2-7; D is uncertain. The ends were cut back, 1 base at V and 0 bases at J, with 10 bases in the middle. Germline V gene sequence: CDR1 MNHNS, CDR2 SASEGT. The CDR3 loop spans 15 amino acids. CDR3 nucleotide sequence: TGTGCCAGCAGTGAAGTAACTGGCAGCTCCTACGAGCAGTACTTC. Translated, it gives CASSEVTGSSYEQYF.

In its sample, this clonotype was seen many times. This sequence joins TRBV6-2 or TRBV6-3 and TRBJ1-5; D is ambiguous. Trimming took off 0 bases at V and 0 bases at J, with 12 bases between the two ends. Germline V gene data show CDR1 as MNHEY and CDR2 as SVGEGT. This CDR3 region has 17 residues. CDR3 bases: TGTGCCAGCAGTTACTCGGTCGGAAAATCTAGCAATCAGCCCCAGCATTTT. The encoded protein is CASSYSVGKSSNQPQHF.

This clonotype has more than one count but fewer than ten. CDR3 coding DNA: TGTGCCAGCAGTGTGACAGCTAGCAATCAGCCCCAGCATTTT. Translated, it gives CASSVTASNQPQHF. The V call is TRBV9, the J call TRBJ1-5; the D gene is possibly TRBD1 (5 bases). The CDR3 spans 14 residues. V was clipped by 5 bases and J by 0 bases, with 9 bases between them. The V gene's germline CDR1 is SGDLS and CDR2 YYNGEE.

This clonotype was counted at least ten times. The rearrangement links TRBV6-1 to TRBJ1-2; 8 bases match TRBD1. CDR1 and CDR2 (germline): MNHNS, SASEGT. CDR3 length: 13 amino acids. V gave up 5 bases and J gave up 4 bases; unmatched junction bases: 3. This CDR3 reads CASSTGGGYGYTF. Written as DNA, the CDR3 is TGTGCCAGCAGTACAGGGGGTGGCTATGGCTACACCTTC.

In this sample, this clonotype turned up a few times. The chain carries TRBV3-1 and TRBJ2-2, with 14 bases that match TRBD2. The CDR3 runs to 17 residues. Trimming took 4 bases from V and 4 from J; bases not matched to a gene: 5. Germline V gives CDR1 LGHDT, CDR2 YNNKEL (reference sequence). CDR3 in DNA: TGTGCCAGCAGCCTGGGACTAGCGGGAGAGCTCACCGGGGAGCTGTTTTTT. This codes for CASSLGLAGELTGELFF.

This clonotype was counted ten times or more. The chain employs TRBV12-3 or TRBV12-4 and TRBJ2-1; 9 bases are shared with TRBD1. V was clipped by 6 bases and J by 8 bases; unmatched bases: 5. The CDR3 contains 13 residues. The CDR3 loop is CASSRQGGDEQFF. The DNA for the CDR3 is TGTGCCAGCAGCCGACAGGGGGGAGATGAGCAGTTCTTC.

This clonotype was picked up a small number of times. The chain joins TRBV29-1 to TRBJ1-1; perhaps TRBD1 as D (5 bases). Trimming shortened V by 8 bases and J by 2 bases, and 15 bases separated the two germline ends. The CDR3 sequence is 13 residues long. From germline, CDR1 is SQVTM and CDR2 ANQGSEA. CDR3: CSTPGTANTEAFF. In DNA, the CDR3 is TGCAGCACCCCCGGGACGGCTAACACTGAAGCTTTCTTT.